This T cell receptor beta chain was documented in a study of T cell responses to AZD1222 COVID-19 vaccine. Study-level points and caveats: The breadth and depth of Spike-specific TCRs increased once two AZD1222 doses had been given. It was only after the peak T cell response that any repertoires were sampled.

Clones were read by immunoSEQ multiplex PCR, and TCRdb kept only the in-frame ones, dropping some. This table holds tens of thousands of clones, roughly 89% found once. The CDR3 has 16 amino acids. Trimming removed 4 bases from V and 4 bases from J; junction bases left unmatched: 7. CDR1 and CDR2 (germline): KGHDR, SFDVKD. Regarding this clone: The antigen is undetermined.

This receptor was obtained from an adult who received the AZD1222 COVID-19 vaccine. Sequencing was performed on peripheral blood, taken 28 days after the second AZD1222 dose. The chain recombines TRBV24-1 with TRBJ2-2, with 8 bases matching TRBD1. For the CDR3, the DNA is TGTGCCACCAGTGAGCTGACAGGGGCCCTCACCGGGGAGCTGTTTTTT. Its translation is CATSELTGALTGELFF.